This T cell receptor (beta chain) stems from a study of blood T cells in healthy people across ages. The CDR3 sequence is 16 residues long. Germline V gene lookup returns CDR1 SQVTM and CDR2 ANQGSEA. V was pared by 5 bases and J by 4 bases, with 9 bases of the junction left unmatched. Overall study findings and caveats: TCR beta diversity was tightly associated with the proportion of naive T cells.

A sample-barcoded 5' primer and a J-beta primer mix were used in a second PCR of roughly 7 to 11 cycles. MiXCR, applied by TCRdb to the 5' RACE reads, yields one record per CDR3 protein. The sample carries hundreds of thousands of distinct CDR3 sequences, under 25% recorded once. Points on this clonotype: The antigen is undetermined.

Material for sequencing was blood. This chain links TRBV29-1 with TRBJ2-1; 12 bases map to TRBD2. This clonotype was obtained from an older man in good health. The CDR3: CSVWSLAGGGYNEQFF. The CDR3 bases are TGCAGCGTTTGGAGCCTAGCGGGAGGGGGTTACAATGAGCAGTTCTTC.